These T cell receptor beta chains were read from a single sample in a study of cytomegalovirus exposure and HLA in healthy donors. Clones were read by immunoSEQ multiplex PCR, and TCRdb kept only the in-frame ones, dropping some. This table holds about 140,000 clones, 80% found once. Sequenced input: PBMCs. Receptors originate from a man aged 25 to 40 in good health and CMV-seronegative. CDR3s leave out the opening cysteine and the closing phenylalanine or tryptophan. Size is stated for part of the rows, as once, few or many counts, or as a class when the clone is expanded.

>.|TRBV5-6|TRBJ1-4
ASSLASMGGEKLF
>.|TRBV7-9|TRBJ2-3
ASSYPRGTDTQY
>.|TRBV11-2|TRBJ2-5
ASSLSQGARETQY
>.|TRBV5-4|TRBJ1-2
ASRQGAGSGYT
>.|TRBV27|TRBJ2-7
ASRPDRVTYEQY
>.|TRBV6-1|TRBJ2-3
ASSDFTDTQY
>.|TRBV19|TRBJ2-4
ASSSVNSLAKNIQY
>.|TRBV6-5|TRBJ2-7
ASTDSGGPYEQY
>.|TRBV2|TRBJ1-2
ASSEPTGGYGYT
>.|TRBV6-6|TRBJ2-1
ASSYSVADEQF
>.|TRBV9|TRBJ2-2
ASSGRGQGLFTGELF
>.|TRBV5-4|TRBJ2-3
ASSVQLAGATDTQY
>once|TRBV6-6|TRBJ2-4
ASSYSTGNIQY
>.|TRBV5-4|TRBJ2-7
ASSHPGQGTEQY
>.|TRBV11-2|TRBJ1-2
ASSHFGQGDYGYT
>.|TRBV28|TRBJ2-7
ASSSLLSPGQGAYEQY
>.|TRBV10-2|TRBJ2-1
ASSPRDEQF
>.|TRBV28|TRBJ1-6
ASCTGSYNSPLH
>once|TRBV5-1|TRBJ2-2
ASSLGGNIGISGELF
>.|TRBV5-1|TRBJ2-3
ASSSPSRTGGTDTQY
>.|TRBV5-4|TRBJ2-3
ASSLRLAGGDTQY
>.|TRBV11-3|TRBJ2-2
ASSFEGTGHTGELF
>.|TRBV5-8|TRBJ1-2
ASSFAQVYGYP
>.|TRBV6-1|TRBJ1-5
ASSEGRGSGNQPQH
>.|TRBV15|TRBJ1-3
ATSADRGLSGNTIY
>.|TRBV5-4|TRBJ2-2
ASSPSGGVGTGELF
>few|TRBV7-9|TRBJ1-1
ASSLPDSVSEAF
>.|TRBV2|TRBJ1-3
ASTPLAPGQAFSGNTIY
>.|TRBV9|TRBJ1-6
ASQQLPGGGSPLH
>.|TRBV6-5|TRBJ1-2
ASSLQGPHGYT
>.|TRBV7-9|TRBJ1-1
ASSSGQGRSRTEAF
>.|TRBV5-4|TRBJ2-1
ASSVPGTGYNEQF
>.|TRBV6-5|TRBJ1-3
ASTQGGLTGNTIY
>.|TRBV4-2|TRBJ2-7
ASSQATGSSPNYEQY
>.|TRBV19|TRBJ2-1
ASSMAPLLNEQF
>.|TRBV5-1|TRBJ1-4
ATRRGDGDEKLF
>few|TRBV18|TRBJ1-1
ASSEGVNTEAF
>few|TRBV7-9|TRBJ2-7
ASSLPTGNEQY
>.|TRBV23-1|TRBJ1-3
ASSPTRQGARAGGNTIY
>.|TRBV10-3|TRBJ2-7
AISPGQGAYEQY
>.|TRBV28|TRBJ1-4
ASSSEPHRKKLF
>.|TRBV28|TRBJ2-7
ASRPGPGEPTYEQY
>.|TRBV4-1|TRBJ1-1
ASSQDQFMNTEAF
>.|TRBV6-5|TRBJ1-1
ASRVGGGTEAF
>.|TRBV5-1|TRBJ2-5
ASSLAVGTAQETQY
>.|TRBV30|TRBJ2-2
AWKELANTGELF
>.|TRBV5-4|TRBJ2-3
ASSKDSYTDTQY
>.|TRBV7-3|TRBJ2-5
ASSSTGKETQY
>.|TRBV4-2|TRBJ1-2
ASSQQGQGGNGYT
>few|TRBV18|TRBJ2-4
ASSPGRPDRGNIQY